This is a list of T cell receptor beta chains from one sample in a study of blood T cell repertoires in COVID-19. Only in-frame clones appear in the TCRdb table, and some are missing; sequencing was by immunoSEQ multiplex PCR. The sample holds about 330,000 clones; approximately 86% are singletons and the top ten take around 9.9%. Sequencing was performed on peripheral blood. These receptors were obtained from a man aged 30 to 45 with COVID-19, enrolled during active disease. Both conserved end residues are trimmed from each CDR3. The order of the fields is clone size, V gene, J gene, CDR3 protein. Some rows mark clone size as missing; the rest say once, few, many or name a class of expanded clone.

abundance: few
v_gene: TRBV18
j_gene: TRBJ1-5
CDR3aa: ASSATRGTGRGSNQPQH

abundance: -
v_gene: TRBV24-1
j_gene: TRBJ2-7
CDR3aa: ATSDGQGLYEQY

abundance: few
v_gene: TRBV7-9
j_gene: TRBJ2-7
CDR3aa: ASSLVGARSSYEQY

abundance: -
v_gene: TRBV7-2
j_gene: TRBJ1-6
CDR3aa: ASSLGSSYNSPLH

abundance: -
v_gene: TRBV6-5
j_gene: TRBJ1-5
CDR3aa: ASSYSTGSDQPQH

abundance: -
v_gene: TRBV10-3
j_gene: TRBJ2-1
CDR3aa: AIRDRLAANEQF

abundance: -
v_gene: TRBV6-5
j_gene: TRBJ2-7
CDR3aa: ATSPGTGLYEQY

abundance: -
v_gene: TRBV11-1
j_gene: TRBJ1-2
CDR3aa: ASSLDINYGYT

abundance: -
v_gene: TRBV7-2
j_gene: TRBJ2-1
CDR3aa: ASSLAYFNEQF

abundance: -
v_gene: TRBV7-2
j_gene: TRBJ1-2
CDR3aa: ASSLAPGTGYENGYT

abundance: -
v_gene: TRBV13
j_gene: TRBJ2-3
CDR3aa: ARGAVPDTQY

abundance: -
v_gene: TRBV11-2
j_gene: TRBJ2-3
CDR3aa: ASSNRQGGRDTQY

abundance: -
v_gene: TRBV27
j_gene: TRBJ2-5
CDR3aa: ASSPSGREGETQY

abundance: -
v_gene: TRBV12-5
j_gene: TRBJ1-3
CDR3aa: ASRLSGNTIY

abundance: few
v_gene: TRBV4-1
j_gene: TRBJ1-4
CDR3aa: ASSQFRGTNEKLF

abundance: -
v_gene: TRBV7-7
j_gene: TRBJ2-3
CDR3aa: ASSRGTGITDTQY

abundance: -
v_gene: TRBV7-2
j_gene: TRBJ2-7
CDR3aa: ASRPSGSTYEQY

abundance: once
v_gene: TRBV6-6
j_gene: TRBJ2-3
CDR3aa: ASSPGLAGGYTDTQY

abundance: -
v_gene: TRBV7-8
j_gene: TRBJ2-1
CDR3aa: ASSLAGLAGDNEQF

abundance: many
v_gene: TRBV6-2/TRBV6-3
j_gene: TRBJ2-5
CDR3aa: ASSYSPQQGLVSEETQY

abundance: -
v_gene: TRBV5-6
j_gene: TRBJ2-1
CDR3aa: ASSSGLAGNPYNEQF

abundance: -
v_gene: TRBV3-1/TRBV3-2
j_gene: TRBJ2-5
CDR3aa: ASSRGLAGVHQETQY

abundance: once
v_gene: TRBV19
j_gene: TRBJ1-2
CDR3aa: ASSTPGTGTYGYT

abundance: -
v_gene: TRBV4-2
j_gene: TRBJ1-2
CDR3aa: ASSQGDRAYYGYT

abundance: -
v_gene: TRBV6-5
j_gene: TRBJ1-5
CDR3aa: ASGRGVSGNQPQH

abundance: -
v_gene: TRBV7-9
j_gene: TRBJ1-6
CDR3aa: ASSSDREKSSYNSPLH

abundance: -
v_gene: TRBV10-3
j_gene: TRBJ2-2
CDR3aa: AISEGLADRTGELF

abundance: -
v_gene: TRBV5-1
j_gene: TRBJ1-5
CDR3aa: ASSLEGSSLGQPQH

abundance: once
v_gene: TRBV10-3
j_gene: TRBJ2-2
CDR3aa: AISRTGDATNTGELF

abundance: -
v_gene: TRBV6-6
j_gene: TRBJ1-1
CDR3aa: ASSLPGYMNTEAF

abundance: -
v_gene: TRBV28
j_gene: TRBJ1-2
CDR3aa: ASSLPTWSYT

abundance: once
v_gene: TRBV19
j_gene: TRBJ1-2
CDR3aa: ASSIEGRGRVYGYT

abundance: -
v_gene: TRBV28
j_gene: TRBJ1-1
CDR3aa: ASSLGRNTEAF

abundance: -
v_gene: TRBV7-2
j_gene: TRBJ2-1
CDR3aa: ASSLGPGSDEQF

abundance: few
v_gene: TRBV12-3/TRBV12-4
j_gene: TRBJ2-5
CDR3aa: ASRDLRTETQY

abundance: few
v_gene: TRBV7-2
j_gene: TRBJ2-7
CDR3aa: ASSLEAGGLVEQY

abundance: -
v_gene: TRBV19
j_gene: TRBJ1-1
CDR3aa: ASSIGTVLTEAF

abundance: few
v_gene: TRBV2
j_gene: TRBJ2-5
CDR3aa: ASSRGETQY

abundance: once
v_gene: TRBV5-4
j_gene: TRBJ1-2
CDR3aa: ASSPGQGNYGYT

abundance: -
v_gene: TRBV5-4
j_gene: TRBJ2-7
CDR3aa: ASSSPVGDSSSSYEQY

abundance: -
v_gene: TRBV6-2/TRBV6-3
j_gene: TRBJ2-7
CDR3aa: ASSALTGTASGSSYEQY

abundance: -
v_gene: TRBV7-2
j_gene: TRBJ2-1
CDR3aa: ASSLEGLLSYNEQF

abundance: -
v_gene: TRBV7-9
j_gene: TRBJ2-5
CDR3aa: ASSYPGGETQY

abundance: -
v_gene: TRBV5-1
j_gene: TRBJ1-1
CDR3aa: ASSWGGQVLNTEAF

abundance: -
v_gene: TRBV27
j_gene: TRBJ1-4
CDR3aa: ASSPSPPFEEPGEREKLF

abundance: -
v_gene: TRBV29-1
j_gene: TRBJ1-1
CDR3aa: SVRDTGITEAF

abundance: -
v_gene: TRBV19
j_gene: TRBJ1-4
CDR3aa: ASMARGANEKLF

abundance: -
v_gene: TRBV14
j_gene: TRBJ2-1
CDR3aa: ASSQAGTGVNEQF

abundance: -
v_gene: TRBV5-1
j_gene: TRBJ2-2
CDR3aa: ASSLSGGDAGELF

abundance: -
v_gene: TRBV7-3
j_gene: TRBJ2-1
CDR3aa: ASSLGMQGLAEQF

abundance: few
v_gene: TRBV7-2
j_gene: TRBJ2-1
CDR3aa: ASSLARGARNEQF

abundance: -
v_gene: TRBV10-3
j_gene: TRBJ1-1
CDR3aa: AISKTGGDTEAF

abundance: once
v_gene: TRBV19
j_gene: TRBJ2-3
CDR3aa: ASSEQDTQY

abundance: -
v_gene: TRBV29-1
j_gene: TRBJ2-4
CDR3aa: SVAPRLFENIQY

abundance: -
v_gene: TRBV11-2
j_gene: TRBJ2-2
CDR3aa: ASSLVARSHGELF